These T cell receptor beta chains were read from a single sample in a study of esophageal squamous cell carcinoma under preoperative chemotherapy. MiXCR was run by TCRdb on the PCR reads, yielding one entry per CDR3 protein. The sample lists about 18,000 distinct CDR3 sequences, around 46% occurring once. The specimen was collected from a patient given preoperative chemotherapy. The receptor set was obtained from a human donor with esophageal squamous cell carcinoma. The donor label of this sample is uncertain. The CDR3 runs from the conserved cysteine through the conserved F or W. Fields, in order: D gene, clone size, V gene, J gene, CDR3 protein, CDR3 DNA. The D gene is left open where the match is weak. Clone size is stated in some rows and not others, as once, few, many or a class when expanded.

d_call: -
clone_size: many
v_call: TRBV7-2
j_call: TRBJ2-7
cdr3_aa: CASSFFRDSYEQYF
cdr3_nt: TGTGCCAGCAGCTTTTTTCGGGATTCCTACGAGCAGTACTTC

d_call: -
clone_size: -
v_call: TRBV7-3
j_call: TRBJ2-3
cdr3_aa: CASSLPADRSRQYF
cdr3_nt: TGTGCCAGCAGCCTCCCCGCGGACCGATCCCGCCAGTACTTT

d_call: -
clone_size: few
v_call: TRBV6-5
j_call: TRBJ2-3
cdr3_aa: CASSYSGVGTDTQYF
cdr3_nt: TGTGCCAGCAGTTATTCGGGAGTGGGGACAGATACGCAGTATTTT

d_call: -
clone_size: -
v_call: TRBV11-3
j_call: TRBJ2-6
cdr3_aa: CASSQGDSGANVLTF
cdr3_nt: TGTGCCAGCAGCCAAGGAGACTCTGGGGCCAACGTCCTGACTTTC

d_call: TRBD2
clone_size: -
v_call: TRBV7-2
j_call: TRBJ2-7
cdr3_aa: CASSLDSGRAYEQYF
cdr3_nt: TGTGCCAGCAGCTTAGATAGCGGGAGGGCCTACGAGCAGTACTTC

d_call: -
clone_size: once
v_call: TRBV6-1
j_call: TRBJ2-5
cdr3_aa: CASSEFSGGVGTQYF
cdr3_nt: TGTGCCAGCAGTGAATTTTCAGGGGGGGTAGGGACCCAGTACTTC

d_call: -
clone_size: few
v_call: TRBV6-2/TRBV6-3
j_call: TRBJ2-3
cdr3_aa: CASSQFFSTDTQYF
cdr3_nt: TGTGCCAGCTCTCAGTTTTTTAGCACAGATACGCAGTATTTT

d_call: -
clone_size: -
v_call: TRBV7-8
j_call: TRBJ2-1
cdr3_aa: CASSSATTKATQFF
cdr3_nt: TGTGCCAGCAGCTCGGCTACGACGAAAGCGACCCAGTTCTTC

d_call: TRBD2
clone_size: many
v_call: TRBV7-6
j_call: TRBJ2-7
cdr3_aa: CASSLAGGAGGPFEQYF
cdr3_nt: TGTGCCAGCAGCTTAGCGGGGGGGGCGGGAGGGCCCTTCGAGCAGTACTTC

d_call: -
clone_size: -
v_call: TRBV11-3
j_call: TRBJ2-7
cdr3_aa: CASSLGPQGPGEQYF
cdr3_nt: TGTGCCAGCAGCTTAGGGCCGCAGGGCCCAGGTGAGCAGTACTTC

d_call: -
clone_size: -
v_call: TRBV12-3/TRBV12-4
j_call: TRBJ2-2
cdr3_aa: CASSFRAGTTGELFF
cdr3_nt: TGTGCCAGCAGTTTTAGGGCGGGAACCACCGGGGAGCTGTTTTTT

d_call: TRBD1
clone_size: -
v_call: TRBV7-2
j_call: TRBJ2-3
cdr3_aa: CASSARQGRGTDTQYF
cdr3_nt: TGTGCCAGCAGCGCACGACAGGGCCGGGGCACAGATACGCAGTACTTT

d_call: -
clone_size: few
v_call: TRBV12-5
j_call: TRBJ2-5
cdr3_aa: CASGGGETQYF
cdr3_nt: TGTGCTAGTGGCGGAGGTGAGACCCAGTACTTC

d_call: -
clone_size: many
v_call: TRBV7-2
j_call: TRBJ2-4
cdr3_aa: CASSQLGRAGIQYF
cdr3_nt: TGTGCCAGCAGCCAATTGGGCAGGGCAGGCATTCAGTACTTC

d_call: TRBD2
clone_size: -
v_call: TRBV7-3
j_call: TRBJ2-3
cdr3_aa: CASSSSAGGSDTQYF
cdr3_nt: TGTGCCAGCAGCTCTTCAGCGGGGGGGTCAGATACGCAGTATTTT

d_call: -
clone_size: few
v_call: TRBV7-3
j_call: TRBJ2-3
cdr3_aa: CASSPLPDTDTQYF
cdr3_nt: TGTGCCAGCAGCCCTCTCCCGGACACAGATACGCAGTATTTT